The present entry profiles one T cell receptor beta chain with its context. Its antigen is currently not known. A single base separates this from a much larger clone, so it may be a read error. Libraries were built with PCR. TCRdb lists the instrument as Illumina HiSeq 2500. Unique molecular identifiers were incorporated into TCR beta cDNA libraries to reduce PCR and sequencing biases. Per 1 to 10 million input T cells, roughly 500,000 cDNA molecules were obtained, such that each molecule approximated one T cell. The patient libraries were prepared and sequenced with the same protocol used for the earlier healthy control dataset. Within a given batch, samples were prepared together, multiplexed and sequenced on the same HiSeq lane. The original pipeline was this. Raw barcoded reads were processed with MIGEC, and single-read molecular identifier groups were discarded before consensus assembly and CDR3 extraction. VDJtools was used for post-analysis of the clonotype tables, with diversity normalized by down-sampling every dataset to the smallest sample size. In repertoire overlap clustering, CDR3 amino acid sequences, but not nucleotide sequences, were matched to correct batch-related cross-sample contamination. In-frame beta chains were kept once TCRdb had trimmed the public reads at Q25 with fastp and called clones with MiXCR. CDR3 protein duplicates are merged, each entry listing the most common genes and DNA. TCRdb's processing, not the authors', yielded these V and J calls. The sample records around 500,000 distinct CDR3 sequences, about a third of which are singletons. The top ten clones comprise around 6.1% of the sample.

The record originates from a study of post-analysis software for immune sequencing data (dated by TCRdb to the mid-2010s). Notes on the research overall: Recorded disease courses included relapsing-remitting, secondary progressive and progressive-relapsing multiple sclerosis, with some patients lacking subtype annotation. The patient repertoires were compared against 11 previously published healthy control repertoires obtained from donors aged about 6 to 27 years. A subset of samples was prepared in parallel using single-end sample barcoding, then pooled and co-amplified after Illumina adapter ligation.

To demonstrate the VDJtools post-analysis software, the study profiled TCR beta repertoires from the peripheral blood of 13 young patients with multiple sclerosis. The patients with multiple sclerosis were children and adolescents between roughly 6 and 17 years of age. General conclusions and limits of the study: When samples were clustered directly using the F measure, samples prepared in the same batch co-clustered strongly, which prompted a batch-effect correction. Normalized Chao1 diversity was significantly lower in multiple sclerosis patients than controls, suggesting substantial peripheral T-cell clonal expansion. About five TRBV segments, including TRBV5-6, TRBV5-1 and TRBV20-1, were significantly more frequent in patients than controls. The control group was slightly older than the multiple sclerosis patient group.

Ends trimmed: V by 4 bases, J by 3 bases; bases unmatched to a gene: 19. Taken from the germline V gene, the CDR1 and CDR2 loops are SGHAT and FQNNGV. From cysteine to phenylalanine, the CDR3 is 21 amino acids long. Of the read, only the CDR3 DNA is kept; its 63 bases are in frame from base 1. Source material: blood. The sequence was collected from a girl under 18 with multiple sclerosis. The rearranged segments are TRBV11-2 and TRBJ2-1; the central 12 bases match TRBD2. This receptor carries the CDR3 CASSSGLAGSGSSLFYNEQFF. Here is the DNA: TGTGCCAGCAGCTCCGGACTAGCGGGGTCTGGGAGCTCTTTGTTCTACAATGAGCAGTTCTTC.